The TCR beta chain described here comes from a study of cytomegalovirus exposure and HLA in healthy donors. CDR3 size: 15 residues. V dropped 4 bases and J dropped 3 bases, with 15 bases sitting between them. From germline, CDR1 is SGHVS and CDR2 FQNEAQ. The study, taken as a whole, reports: Earlier results showed most TCR beta V segments being productive about 87% or about 30% of the time.

PCR was performed using 60 Vbeta and 13 Jbeta primers. TCRdb keeps only in-frame clones here, not all; method: immunoSEQ multiplex PCR. This table has 150,000 to 200,000 clones, just over 75% appearing once. Worth noting for this clone: No antigen is known for it.

The sample taken for sequencing was PBMCs. This sequence was found in a young woman in good health and CMV-seropositive. The chain couples TRBV7-8 to TRBJ1-1; a possible D gene is TRBD1 (5 bases). CDR3 in DNA: TGTGCCAGCAGCTGGTCCTCCAGGGCTCACACTGAAGCTTTCTTT. Its translation: CASSWSSRAHTEAFF. Full variable domain (remainder filled in from reference TRBV7-8 and TRBJ1-1): GAGVSQSPRYKVAKRGQDVALRCDPISGHVSLFWYQQALGQGPEFLTYFQNEAQLDKSGLPSDRFFAERPEGSVSTLKIQRTQQEDSAVYLCASSWSSRAHTEAFFGQGTRLTVV.